This T cell receptor (beta chain) was sequenced in a study of T-cell memory formation after mild COVID-19. Study-wide background: TCR clusters mostly belonged to single donors.

This clonotype was observed a few times. TCRdb called the 5' RACE reads again in MiXCR, with one record for every CDR3 protein. Of around 140,000 distinct CDR3 sequences listed, around 25% are singletons. The sequenced sample was PBMCs or a T cell subset sorted from them (not recorded which). The TCR originated in an adult woman who had mild COVID-19 (a few samples of this study predate the infection). Cell type and time point are not known.

CDR3 loop: CASSPHGGGEETQYF. The CDR3 DNA is TGTGCCAGCAGCCCCCACGGGGGAGGGGAAGAGACCCAGTACTTC. The V gene is TRBV11-3, the J gene TRBJ2-5; 7 nucleotides match TRBD2. This CDR3 spans 15 amino acids. Germline-derived CDR1 and CDR2 are SGHNT and YENEEA. V dropped 5 bases and J dropped 3; count of bases not matched to a gene: 9.